The subject of this entry is one TCR beta chain. V was pared by 2 bases and J by 4 bases, with 12 bases between. This CDR3 has 15 residues. Germline CDR1 ENHRY, CDR2 SYGVKD. The source of the sample is a study of early stage breast cancer tumors. Assay used: immunoSEQ multiplex PCR; TCRdb lists only in-frame clones, some missing. Of about 11,000 clones in the sample, around 72% are singletons; the top ten hold more than 20%. The chain joins TRBV10-3 to TRBJ2-1; D might be TRBD2 (6 bases). This sequence was found in a person in their 40s with breast cancer. Source material: breast tumor tissue. The DNA for the CDR3 is TGTGCCATCAGTGAGAGATCGGGAGCTTACAATGAGCAGTTCTTC. This translates into CAISERSGAYNEQFF.